This is a list of T cell receptor beta chains from one sample in a study of T cell responses to AZD1222 COVID-19 vaccine. Libraries were prepared by immunoSEQ multiplex PCR; TCRdb keeps only in-frame clonotypes and omits some of them. The sample contains 80,000 or so clones, around 90% of which appear only once. The starting material was peripheral blood, obtained on day 0 of AZD1222 vaccination. The source is an adult in good health. Each CDR3 is given with its conserved first and last residue. Each record gives: V gene, D gene, clone size, J gene, CDR3 DNA, CDR3 protein. The D gene is left open where the match is weak. Rows give clone size only sometimes, using once, few, many, or a class for an expanded clone.

V: TRBV28; D: -; size: -; J: TRBJ2-1; DNA: TGTGCCAGCAGAGAATGGGGGAATGAGCAGTTCTTC; CDR3: CASREWGNEQFF
V: TRBV5-1; D: -; size: -; J: TRBJ2-7; DNA: TGCGCCAGCAGTGCGGGGAGCTCCTACGAGCAGTACTTC; CDR3: CASSAGSSYEQYF
V: TRBV7-3; D: TRBD1; size: -; J: TRBJ1-1; DNA: TGTGCCAGCAGCTCTATCGACAGGGGTCGCGCTTTCTTT; CDR3: CASSSIDRGRAFF
V: TRBV18; D: -; size: -; J: TRBJ1-2; DNA: TGTGCCAGCTCATCGACTCCCGACCCATCGGCTACAACCTTC; CDR3: CASSSTPDPSATTF
V: TRBV18; D: -; size: -; J: TRBJ1-1; DNA: TGTGCCAGCGGGGACGGAATGAACACTGAAGCTTTCTTT; CDR3: CASGDGMNTEAFF
V: TRBV29-1; D: -; size: -; J: TRBJ2-1; DNA: TGCAGCGACTCCCAGGGGGGGGCCTACAATGAGCAGTTCTTC; CDR3: CSDSQGGAYNEQFF
V: TRBV5-1; D: TRBD1; size: -; J: TRBJ1-1; DNA: TGCGCCAGCAGACCCTGGACAGGTTTCTCGGAGAACACTGAAGCTTTCTTT; CDR3: CASRPWTGFSENTEAFF
V: TRBV27; D: -; size: -; J: TRBJ2-7; DNA: TGTGCCAGCAGTACCATCCAGGAGGGCCGCGAGCAGTACTTC; CDR3: CASSTIQEGREQYF
V: TRBV4-3; D: -; size: -; J: TRBJ1-1; DNA: TGCGCCAGCAGCCAAGATTTGAGGCGGGAGGCTTTCTTT; CDR3: CASSQDLRREAFF
V: TRBV7-8; D: -; size: -; J: TRBJ1-5; DNA: TGTGCCAGCAGCTTCTCCCGGGACCCCTCACGGGGTAGCAATCAGCCCCAGCATTTT; CDR3: CASSFSRDPSRGSNQPQHF
V: TRBV30; D: -; size: -; J: TRBJ1-2; DNA: TGTGCCTGGAGTGCTGGGCCGGAGGGCTACACCTTC; CDR3: CAWSAGPEGYTF
V: TRBV15; D: -; size: -; J: TRBJ1-6; DNA: TGTGCCACCAGCAGAGAACGTCCACAGGGTGGGTCACCCCTCCACTTT; CDR3: CATSRERPQGGSPLHF
V: TRBV30; D: -; size: -; J: TRBJ1-4; DNA: TGTGCCTCCTCAATACAGTTAACTAATGAAAAACTGTTTTTT; CDR3: CASSIQLTNEKLFF
V: TRBV7-5; D: -; size: -; J: TRBJ1-1; DNA: TGTGTCAGAAGCTTCAGACAGGCGGTGAACACTGAAGCTTTCTTT; CDR3: CVRSFRQAVNTEAFF
V: TRBV5-1; D: -; size: -; J: TRBJ2-1; DNA: TGCGCCAGCAGCCCGCACTTAGGGGGGGCGATCTACAATGAGCAGTTCTTC; CDR3: CASSPHLGGAIYNEQFF
V: TRBV12-3/TRBV12-4; D: -; size: -; J: TRBJ1-5; DNA: TGTGCCAGCAGTGACACCTTTCAGCCCCAGCATTTT; CDR3: CASSDTFQPQHF
V: TRBV5-4; D: TRBD1; size: once; J: TRBJ1-2; DNA: TGTGCCAGCAGCTTGCCGGGACAGGGAACGGAGGGCTACACCTTC; CDR3: CASSLPGQGTEGYTF
V: TRBV10-3; D: -; size: -; J: TRBJ1-5; DNA: TGTGCCATCAGTGAGGGCAGCAATCAGCCCCAGCATTTT; CDR3: CAISEGSNQPQHF
V: TRBV28; D: -; size: -; J: TRBJ1-5; DNA: TGTGCCAGCAGTTTATTCGGGTCCTCCTCTCAGCCCCAGCATTTT; CDR3: CASSLFGSSSQPQHF